A single sample gave rise to the 30 T cell receptor beta chains below, sequenced in a study of Graves' ophthalmopathy and Graves' hyperthyroidism. As the template, RNA transcripts were used to amplify TCR beta CDR3 regions. RT-PCR was first run with HTBI primers, then multiplex PCR in a second round. MiXCR was run by TCRdb on the multiplex PCR reads, yielding one entry per CDR3 protein. The table records 600,000 to 950,000 distinct CDR3 sequences, roughly 41% of them present only once. Sample: peripheral blood. The source is an adult man with Graves' ophthalmopathy.

In its sample, this clonotype was seen once. The rearrangement uses TRBV29-1 and TRBJ1-6; possible D gene TRBD1, 5 bases. This CDR3 has 13 residues. V lost 8 bases to trimming and J lost 8 bases, with 16 bases between them. CDR1 is SQVTM and CDR2 is ANQGSEA in the germline V gene. CDR3 protein: CSYIGVGDSPLHF. In DNA form, the CDR3 reads TGCAGCTATATCGGGGTAGGGGATTCACCCCTCCACTTT.

Concerning this clonotype: A read error may produce the germline difference seen at one junction end. This chain connects TRBV10-3 to TRBJ1-6; 8 bases are a match to TRBD1. CDR1 and CDR2 from the germline V gene are ENHRY and SYGVKD. The CDR3 contains 16 residues. DNA of the CDR3: TGTGCCAGCAGTGAAACCCCCGGACAGGGTAAATCACCCCTCCACTTT. The encoded protein is CASSETPGQGKSPLHF.

V and J are TRBV7-6 and TRBJ2-3; D is perhaps TRBD1 (5 bases). The V gene lost 1 base and the J gene lost 9 bases, with 8 bases spanning the gap. Germline lookup yields CDR1 SGHVS and CDR2 FNYEAQ. The CDR3 is 12 residues long. CDR3 region: CASSLEAGTQYF. In nucleotides, the CDR3 is TGTGCCAGCAGCTTAGAGGCAGGGACGCAGTATTTT.

This clonotype was seen only a few times. DNA of the CDR3: TGTGCCAGCAGCTTATCCCTTCTAGGGGCGATCACTGAAGCTTTCTTT. It codes for CASSLSLLGAITEAFF. V usage is TRBV7-9 and J usage is TRBJ1-1, with D possibly TRBD1 on 5 matching bases. Germline CDR1 is SEHNR and CDR2 is FQNEAQ (reference sequence). The CDR3 runs to 16 residues. The ends were cut back, 2 bases at V and 4 bases at J, with 17 bases in the middle.

This clonotype was detected a few times. The V gene is TRBV10-3, the J gene TRBJ1-1, with TRBD1 matching 7 bases. Trimming took 11 bases from V and 6 from J; bases not matched to a gene: 9. The length of the CDR3 is 12 residues. Germline CDR1 reads ENHRY; CDR2 reads SYGVKD. CDR3 protein: CAVNPRGPEAFF. The CDR3 DNA is TGTGCCGTGAACCCAAGGGGGCCTGAAGCTTTCTTT.

This clonotype was picked up one time. The V gene is TRBV14, the J gene TRBJ2-7, with D perhaps given as TRBD1 or TRBD2 (5 bases each). Germline V lookup: CDR1 SGHDN, CDR2 FVKESK. This CDR3 is built from 17 residues. V lost 6 bases and J 2 bases, leaving 23 bases between the germline ends. The CDR3 loop reads CASSVPITGTFPYEQYF. The DNA for the CDR3 is TGTGCCAGCAGTGTTCCTATCACCGGGACGTTTCCCTACGAGCAGTACTTC. The entire variable domain, with the rest obtained from reference TRBV14 and TRBJ2-7, is as follows: EAGVTQFPSHSVIEKGQTVTLRCDPISGHDNLYWYRRVMGKEIKFLLHFVKESKQDESGMPNNRFLAERTGGTYSTLKVQPAELEDSGVYFCASSVPITGTFPYEQYFGPGTRLTVT.

This chain uses TRBV7-9 with TRBJ1-4; possibly TRBD1 for D (5 bases). CDR3 length equals 15 residues. V lost 5 bases to trimming and J lost 6 bases, with 16 bases between them. In germline, CDR1 is SEHNR, CDR2 FQNEAQ (reference sequence). The CDR3 bases are TGTGCCAGCAGCAAGGGACTAGCGGGAGATGAAAAACTGTTTTTT. It yields the protein CASSKGLAGDEKLFF.

This clonotype was observed many times. The genes are TRBV15 and TRBJ2-7, with a tentative D call TRBD2 (5 bases). V lost 0 bases and J lost 6, with 9 bases in between. CDR1 LNHNV and CDR2 YYDKDF come from the germline V gene (reference sequence). The CDR3 spans 13 residues. This CDR3 is CATSRDGSSEQYF. DNA of the CDR3: TGTGCCACCAGCAGAGATGGGAGTTCCGAGCAGTACTTC.

Notes on this clonotype: This may be a read error, as it is one base from a much larger clone. The chain uses TRBV19 and TRBJ2-2; a possible D gene is TRBD1 (6 bases). The V gene's germline CDR1 is LNHDA and CDR2 SQIVND (reference sequence). The CDR3 totals 15 residues. In DNA, the CDR3 is TGTGCCCGTAGTACCACTTCTTGGACAGCCGGGGAGCTGTTTTTT. This codes for CARSTTSWTAGELFF.

Concerning this clonotype: The conserved phenylalanine or tryptophan is not found at the CDR3 terminus, so this likely reflects a read error. The chain carries TRBV6-5 and TRBJ2-7; 10 bases are a match to TRBD1. The V and J ends lost 6 bases and 5 bases, in that order; junction bases with no gene match: 10. The CDR3 runs to 15 residues. CDR1 and CDR2 (germline): MNHEY, SVGAGI. In nucleotides, the CDR3 is TGTGCCAGCAGCCTCTCCGGGACAGGGGTTGACGAGCAGTACCTC. As protein: CASSLSGTGVDEQYL.

Worth noting for this clonotype: This may arise from a read error, as a much more abundant clone is one base away. V is TRBV11-2 and J is TRBJ2-5; unclear D gene. CDR1 SGHAT and CDR2 FQNNGV come from the germline V gene. Trimming stripped 5 bases from V and 4 bases from J, with 11 bases between. This CDR3 has 13 amino acids. DNA for the CDR3: TGTGCCAGCAGCCCCATGACCCGAGAGACCCAGTACTTC. Translated, it gives CASSPMTRETQYF. Full variable domain (missing parts from reference TRBV11-2 and TRBJ2-5): EAGVAQSPRYKIIEKRQSVAFWCNPISGHATLYWYQQILGQGPKLLIQFQNNGVVDDSQLPKDRFSAERLKGVDSTLKIQPAKLEDSAVYLCASSPMTRETQYFGPGTRLLVL.

A word on this clonotype: The CDR3 carries no conserved terminal phenylalanine or tryptophan, so it likely arises from a read error. The rearrangement uses TRBV10-3 and TRBJ2-7, with 7 nucleotides matching TRBD2. The CDR3 has 15 residues. V lost 6 bases and J lost 2; bases outside the gene matches: 10. Germline loops: CDR1 ENHRY, CDR2 SYGVKD. The CDR3 sequence is CAISRYAGETYEQYS. The CDR3 DNA reads as TGTGCCATCAGCCGATACGCGGGGGAGACCTACGAGCAGTACTCC.

This clonotype has just a few counts. The V call is TRBV6-6, the J call TRBJ1-2; 8 nucleotides match TRBD1. The junction had 12 bases not matched to a gene; V was cut back by 11 bases and J by 1 base. Germline CDR1 and CDR2: MNHNY and SVGAGI (reference sequence). This CDR3 contains 15 residues. CDR3 nucleotides: TGTGCCGGGGGCGGACAGGGAGTTTATAACTATGGCTACACCTTC. As protein: CAGGGQGVYNYGYTF.

This chain links TRBV15 with TRBJ2-5, with no clear D. Trimming pared 3 bases from V and 2 bases from J, leaving 7 bases between. The CDR3 has 13 amino acids. Germline CDR1 and CDR2: LNHNV and YYDKDF (reference sequence). This chain's CDR3 is CATSRPQQETQYF. Written as DNA, the CDR3 is TGTGCCACCAGCAGGCCACAGCAAGAGACCCAGTACTTC. The complete variable domain, with remaining parts taken from reference TRBV15 and TRBJ2-5, reads DAMVIQNPRYQVTQFGKPVTLSCSQTLNHNVMYWYQQKSSQAPKLLFHYYDKDFNNEADTPDNFQSRRPNTSFCFLDIRSPGLGDTAMYLCATSRPQQETQYFGPGTRLLVL.

This clonotype showed up many times. The chain employs TRBV10-3 and TRBJ1-1; D is uncertain. CDR1 and CDR2 (germline): ENHRY, SYGVKD. The CDR3 has 15 amino acids. V gave up 0 bases and J gave up 3 bases, with 11 bases separating them. For the CDR3, the DNA is TGTGCCATCAGTGAGTCAAACCTAAGGGACACTGAAGCTTTCTTT. Its protein is CAISESNLRDTEAFF.

V and J are TRBV5-4 and TRBJ2-2; no firm D call. The length of the CDR3 is 14 residues. Looked up from germline, CDR1 is SGHNT and CDR2 is YYREEE (reference sequence). Trimming cost V 2 bases and J 1 base, with 6 bases left between them. CDR3 nucleotides: TGTGCCAGCAGCTTATACGGGAACACCGGGGAGCTGTTTTTT. Translation: CASSLYGNTGELFF.

As for this clonotype: The missing conserved phenylalanine or tryptophan at the end of this CDR3 makes a read error likely. V and J are TRBV6-5 and TRBJ2-7, with a possible D match to TRBD1 (6 bases). The length of the CDR3 is 13 residues. CDR1 is MNHEY, CDR2 SVGAGI, per germline. CDR3 in amino acids: CASSYTGSYGQYI. CDR3 nucleotides: TGTGCCAGCAGTTACACAGGGTCCTACGGGCAGTACATC.

This chain uses TRBV29-1 with TRBJ1-1, with D uncertain. This CDR3 has 11 residues. Per the germline V gene, CDR1 is SQVTM and CDR2 is ANQGSEA. Trimming cost V 8 bases and J 1 base, with 8 bases left between them. CDR3: CSPNPNTEAFF. DNA of the CDR3: TGCAGCCCAAACCCGAACACTGAAGCTTTCTTT.

The V call is TRBV29-1, the J call TRBJ2-7, with 7 bases identical to TRBD1. Per the germline V gene, CDR1 is SQVTM and CDR2 is ANQGSEA. The ends lost 8 bases at V and 7 bases at J; junction bases unmatched: 5. The CDR3 is made up of 10 amino acids. As DNA, the CDR3 is TGCAGCTTTCCAGGGGGTGAGCAGTACTTC. As protein: CSFPGGEQYF.

At least ten counts were recorded for this clonotype. V gene TRBV7-2 combines with J gene TRBJ1-4, with D hard to call. Per the germline V gene, CDR1 is SGHTA and CDR2 is FQGNSA. The V end lost 5 bases, the J end lost 7 bases, and 17 bases lay between the germline ends. The CDR3 consists of 15 residues. CDR3 DNA: TGTGCCAGCAGCACGAACAGTGGATGGTCTGAAAAACTGTTTTTT. It is translated as CASSTNSGWSEKLFF.

The chain couples TRBV2 to TRBJ1-1, with D unresolved. Per the germline V gene, CDR1 is SNHLY and CDR2 is FYNNEI. The CDR3 is 15 amino acids. Trimming took off 5 bases at V and 6 bases at J, with 19 bases between the two ends. The CDR3 sequence is CASSYSTKGSSEAFF. In DNA form, the CDR3 reads TGTGCCAGCAGTTACTCGACGAAGGGTTCTTCTGAAGCTTTCTTT.

This clonotype was found many times. V and J are TRBV19 and TRBJ1-5, with D possibly TRBD1 on 6 matching bases. Trimming cost V 7 bases and J 2 bases, with 12 bases left between them. The CDR3 spans 14 residues. Per germline, CDR1 LNHDA and CDR2 SQIVND (reference sequence). The CDR3 loop is CASTQGGRNQPQHF. The CDR3 DNA sequence: TGTGCCAGTACCCAAGGGGGACGCAATCAGCCCCAGCATTTT.

This clonotype was detected only a few times. The rearrangement links TRBV7-8 to TRBJ2-7; 7 nucleotides match TRBD1. The germline CDR1 and CDR2 sequences are SGHVS and FQNEAQ. The J segment lost 7 bases and the V segment lost 5 bases, leaving 11 bases of the junction unmatched. This CDR3 is built from 14 residues. This chain's CDR3 is CASSEEGAVGEQYF. CDR3 coding DNA: TGTGCCAGCAGCGAAGAGGGGGCAGTGGGTGAGCAGTACTTC.

This clonotype was picked up many times. The V and J genes are TRBV10-3 and TRBJ2-7; unclear D gene. V lost 0 bases to trimming and J lost 4 bases, with 7 bases between them. This CDR3 has 13 residues. The V gene's germline CDR1 is ENHRY and CDR2 SYGVKD. This CDR3 is CAISESRSYEQYF. The CDR3 DNA follows: TGTGCCATCAGTGAGTCGCGCTCATACGAGCAGTACTTC.

This clonotype was observed a handful of times. The chain has TRBV10-2 and TRBJ1-2; 8 nucleotides line up with TRBD1. In germline, CDR1 is WSHSY, CDR2 SAAADI. V lost 6 bases, J lost 1 base, and 4 bases stayed unmatched. The CDR3 is made up of 14 amino acids. In DNA form, the CDR3 reads TGCGCCAGCAGGGGACAGGCCAATAACTATGGCTACACCTTC. This translates into CASRGQANNYGYTF.

This clonotype was counted between two and nine times. The chain recombines TRBV7-9 with TRBJ2-7, with 10 bases identical to TRBD1. This CDR3 has 14 residues. Per the germline V gene, CDR1 is SEHNR and CDR2 is FQNEAQ (reference sequence). V trimming: 5 bases; J trimming: 6 bases; junction bases outside the gene matches: 7. The CDR3 is CASSPGQGSGEQYF. CDR3 DNA sequence: TGTGCCAGCAGCCCGGGACAGGGGTCGGGCGAGCAGTACTTC.

This rearrangement joins TRBV5-5 to TRBJ1-1; 7 bases align to TRBD1. The CDR3 length is 16 residues. Looked up from germline, CDR1 is SGHKS and CDR2 is YYEKEE (reference sequence). The V segment lost 4 bases and the J segment 1 base; nucleotides outside the gene matches: 10. CDR3 region: CASSVEAGQTNTEAFF. CDR3 coding DNA: TGTGCCAGCAGCGTCGAGGCGGGACAGACGAACACTGAAGCTTTCTTT. The entire variable domain, with the rest obtained from reference TRBV5-5 and TRBJ1-1, is as follows: DAGVTQSPTHLIKTRGQQVTLRCSPISGHKSVSWYQQVLGQGPQFIFQYYEKEERGRGNFPDRFSARQFPNYSSELNVNALLLGDSALYLCASSVEAGQTNTEAFFGQGTRLTVV.

There are many counts of this clonotype. V gene TRBV11-2 combines with J gene TRBJ2-7, with D perhaps TRBD1 (5 bases). Between the trimmed V and J ends, which lost 0 bases and 1 base, there was a span of 7 bases. CDR1 SGHAT and CDR2 FQNNGV come from the germline V gene. The CDR3 is 14 residues long. In nucleotides, the CDR3 is TGTGCCAGCAGCTTAGACAGGGTATCCTACGAGCAGTACTTC. Its protein is CASSLDRVSYEQYF.

The chain couples TRBV11-1 to TRBJ2-7; TRBD1 matches 10 bases. The CDR3 contains 15 residues. CDR1 and CDR2 from the germline V gene are SGHAT and FQDESV (reference sequence). V gave up 5 bases and J gave up 2 bases; unmatched junction bases: 6. CDR3 in amino acids: CASSRTGQGTYEQYF. CDR3 nucleotides: TGTGCCAGCAGCCGCACGGGACAGGGGACCTACGAGCAGTACTTC.

The chain carries TRBV19 and TRBJ1-1; D uncertain. This CDR3 has 12 residues. V shed 11 bases and J shed 2 bases, with 12 bases lying between them. Germline CDR1 and CDR2: LNHDA and SQIVND (reference sequence). DNA of the CDR3: TGTGCCTGGAGTGTCATCAACACTGAAGCTTTCTTT. Translating it yields CAWSVINTEAFF.